The rows below give T cell receptor beta chains drawn from one sample of a study of shared clonotypes between healthy human individuals. Generated by immunoSEQ multiplex PCR, the TCRdb table keeps only in-frame clones and is missing some. Of over a million clones in the sample, roughly 97% were seen once. What was sequenced was naive CD4+ T cells sorted from blood. These receptors came from a man younger than 45 in good health. CDR3s include the opening cysteine and the closing phenylalanine or tryptophan. Fields, in order: J gene, V gene, CDR3 protein.

TRBJ2-3,TRBV2,CASGRGLGEADTQYF
TRBJ2-1,TRBV28,CASSLEGPMDEQFF
TRBJ1-2,TRBV9,CASSADRPPYGYTF
TRBJ1-1,TRBV15,CATSRVRTEAFF
TRBJ2-6,TRBV11-2,CASSPRGAISGANVLTF
TRBJ2-6,TRBV19,CASTIRNGLSGANVLTF
TRBJ2-1,TRBV20-1,CSARRTNEQFF
TRBJ2-7,TRBV28,CASSALSGPRNYEQYF
TRBJ2-7,TRBV6-1,CASSPLAGRSYEQYF
TRBJ2-1,TRBV7-9,CASSSRDNEQFF
TRBJ2-5,TRBV29-1,CSTPGSGAQYF
TRBJ2-5,TRBV5-4,CASSPREHGLGTQYF
TRBJ2-3,TRBV29-1,CSVRTEYTDTQYF
TRBJ2-7,TRBV7-3,CASSLRIRGASAPNEQYF
TRBJ2-7,TRBV9,CASSVVGGNYEQYF
TRBJ2-2,TRBV2,CASSELAGGAGELFF
TRBJ2-7,TRBV28,CASSSPPRSSGRMSYEQYF
TRBJ2-7,TRBV19,CASRRTVSSYEQYF